The 20 T cell receptor beta chains below come from one sample, sequenced in a study of T cell changes during pregnancy in multiple sclerosis (dated by TCRdb to between 2018 and 2021). The method was the immunoSEQ multiplex PCR assay. The clones in this table, taken by TCRdb from immuneACCESS, are in-frame only. Not every clone is retained; where verified, under half of the shortfall comes from an unresolved V gene, and the cause of the rest is unknown. Across this sample there are approximately 74,000 clones, with almost 95% seen only once. 2% to 2.5% of the sample belongs to the ten largest clones. This sample comprised peripheral blood, obtained before pregnancy. Every receptor here comes from a female donor with multiple sclerosis, enrolled in a pregnancy study.

This clone showed up just once. Other DNA sequences in this specimen translate into the identical CDR3. V usage is TRBV7-9 and J usage is TRBJ1-1; 10 nucleotides align to TRBD1. The V segment lost 1 base and the J segment 1 base; nucleotides outside the gene matches: 0. Per the germline V gene, CDR1 is SEHNR and CDR2 is FQNEAQ (reference sequence). The CDR3 is 15 residues long. The DNA of the CDR3 is TGTGCCAGCAGCTTAGGACAGGGGGCGAACACTGAAGCTTTCTTT. It codes for CASSLGQGANTEAFF.

The J gene is TRBJ1-2, the V gene TRBV2; 7 bases are a match to TRBD1. V was clipped by 1 base and J by 2 bases; unmatched bases: 10. The CDR3 contains 17 residues. Per germline, CDR1 SNHLY and CDR2 FYNNEI. CDR3 sequence: CASSEEGAWQPNYGYTF. CDR3 nucleotide sequence: TGTGCCAGCAGTGAAGAGGGGGCCTGGCAGCCCAACTATGGCTACACCTTC.

The V gene is TRBV25-1, the J gene TRBJ1-4, with TRBD1 matching over 10 bases. V was clipped by 5 bases and J by 4 bases; unmatched bases: 7. The CDR3 runs 16 residues. The germline V gene has CDR1 MGHDK and CDR2 SYGVNS. In nucleotides, the CDR3 is TGTGCCAGCAGTCGGGACAGGGGATTAATTAATGAAAAACTGTTTTTT. Protein sequence: CASSRDRGLINEKLFF.

The chain recombines TRBV2 with TRBJ1-4; unclear D gene. The CDR3 runs to 13 residues. Germline V lookup: CDR1 SNHLY, CDR2 FYNNEI. With 6 bases removed from V and 7 bases from J, the gap between germline ends came to 12 bases. The CDR3 reads CASSPAGREKLFF. DNA of the CDR3: TGTGCCAGCAGCCCAGCGGGCCGTGAAAAACTGTTTTTT.

The chain is built from TRBV19 and TRBJ2-1, with 9 bases fitting TRBD2. Germline-derived CDR1 and CDR2 are LNHDA and SQIVND (reference sequence). CDR3 length equals 14 residues. V lost 6 bases, J lost 7 bases, and 7 bases stayed unmatched. This chain's CDR3 is CASRSASGKNEQFF. DNA for the CDR3: TGTGCCAGTAGGTCGGCTAGCGGGAAAAATGAGCAGTTCTTC.

This rearrangement joins TRBV4-3 to TRBJ2-7, with D possibly being TRBD1 (6 bases). Germline CDR1 LGHNA, CDR2 YSLEER. This CDR3 spans 15 amino acids. Trimming stripped 0 bases from V and 6 bases from J, with 15 bases between. Here the CDR3 DNA reads TGCGCCAGCAGCCAAGATAGAAGGGGGTTGGGCGAGCAGTACTTC. It translates to CASSQDRRGLGEQYF.

The chain carries TRBV7-2 and TRBJ2-2; 7 bases line up with TRBD2. The CDR3 contains 15 residues. Germline V gene lookup returns CDR1 SGHTA and CDR2 FQGNSA. The J segment lost 5 bases and the V segment lost 5 bases, leaving 8 bases of the junction unmatched. The CDR3 region is CASSPGLDSTGELFF. The CDR3 nucleotides are TGTGCCAGCAGCCCCGGACTAGATTCAACCGGGGAGCTGTTTTTT.

V and J are TRBV13 and TRBJ1-1, with TRBD1 matching over 11 bases. This CDR3 is 16 amino acids long. Germline V CDR1 and CDR2: PRHDT, FYEKMQ (reference sequence). With 5 bases clipped from V and 1 base from J, the junction kept 6 bases outside the gene matches. The CDR3 DNA is TGTGCCAGCAGCAACGGGGACAGGGGGGGGAACACTGAAGCTTTCTTT. Its translation: CASSNGDRGGNTEAFF. Variable domain in full (rest from reference TRBV13 and TRBJ1-1): AAGVIQSPRHLIKEKRETATLKCYPIPRHDTVYWYQQGPGQDPQFLISFYEKMQSDKGSIPDRFSAQQFSDYHSELNMSSLELGDSALYFCASSNGDRGGNTEAFFGQGTRLTVV.

CDR3 amino acids: CASSLVGVGTDTQYF. The CDR3 nucleotides are TGTGCCAGCAGCTTAGTCGGGGTGGGCACAGATACGCAGTATTTT. The chain is built from TRBV11-2 and TRBJ2-3; perhaps TRBD2 as D (5 bases). The CDR3 length is 15 residues. Germline CDR1 SGHAT, CDR2 FQNNGV. Between the trimmed V and J ends, which lost 1 base and 1 base, there was a span of 9 bases.

The chain combines TRBV18 with TRBJ2-3; no firm D call. This CDR3 is 12 amino acids long. V lost 3 bases, J lost 5 bases, and 6 bases lay in between. CDR1 is KGHSH and CDR2 is LQKENI in the germline V gene. CDR3 amino acids: CASSPVEDTQYF. As DNA, the CDR3 is TGTGCCAGCTCACCCGTAGAAGATACGCAGTATTTT.

The genes are TRBV5-1 and TRBJ2-6, with TRBD2 identical over 7 bases. The germline V gene encodes CDR1 SGHRS and CDR2 YFSETQ. This CDR3 is 16 amino acids long. Trimming cost V 0 bases and J 4 bases; bases outside gene matches: 4. The CDR3 sequence is CASSLGGGTGANVLTF. The CDR3 coding sequence is TGCGCCAGCAGCTTGGGGGGGGGAACAGGGGCCAACGTCCTGACTTTC.

The rearrangement joins TRBV7-9 to TRBJ1-1; D ambiguous. The CDR3 is 12 residues long. CDR1 and CDR2 (germline): SEHNR, FQNEAQ (reference sequence). V lost 6 bases and J 0 bases, leaving 5 bases between the germline ends. CDR3 amino acids: CASRGLNTEAFF. CDR3 bases: TGTGCCAGCAGGGGCTTGAACACTGAAGCTTTCTTT.

V usage is TRBV5-4 and J usage is TRBJ2-1, with D possibly TRBD2 on 5 matching bases. CDR3 length equals 12 residues. CDR1 SGHNT and CDR2 YYREEE come from the germline V gene (reference sequence). V lost 6 bases to trimming and J lost 6 bases, with 10 bases between them. The CDR3 loop reads CASITDSNEQFF. The CDR3 DNA is TGTGCCAGCATTACGGACTCCAATGAGCAGTTCTTC.

The rearrangement links TRBV27 to TRBJ1-1; TRBD1 aligns across 7 bases. The germline V gene has CDR1 MNHEY and CDR2 SMNVEV (reference sequence). V was clipped by 5 bases and J by 0 bases; unmatched bases: 9. The CDR3 has 16 residues. For the CDR3, the DNA is TGTGCCAGCAGTCCCACAGGGGCCAGCATGAACACTGAAGCTTTCTTT. Its protein product is CASSPTGASMNTEAFF.

This clone turned up a few times. The CDR3 DNA reads TGCGCCAGCAGCCGACTAGACCCCAACACTGAAGCTTTCTTT. As protein: CASSRLDPNTEAFF. This chain links TRBV4-1 with TRBJ1-1; D is undetermined. Deletions cut 4 bases from V and 2 bases from J, with 11 bases between. This CDR3 region has 14 residues. CDR1 and CDR2 (germline): MGHRA, YSYEKL.

The chain combines TRBV27 with TRBJ2-5; D is perhaps TRBD2 (6 bases). CDR3 length: 13 residues. Germline V gene sequence: CDR1 MNHEY, CDR2 SMNVEV (reference sequence). Deletions cut 2 bases from V and 5 bases from J, with 9 bases between. The CDR3 DNA sequence: TGTGCCAGCAGTTTACGGGGGACGGAGACCCAGTACTTC. Encoded protein: CASSLRGTETQYF.

The chain joins TRBV5-1 to TRBJ2-5, with TRBD1 as a possible D gene (6 bases). The germline V gene encodes CDR1 SGHRS and CDR2 YFSETQ. The CDR3 runs 14 residues. The germline V and J ends were trimmed by 2 bases and 1 base, with 9 bases remaining between them. CDR3 bases: TGCGCCAGCAGCTTCGGACAGCTCCAAGAGACCCAGTACTTC. Its translation is CASSFGQLQETQYF.

The genes are TRBV21-1 and TRBJ2-7; TRBD2, the table's D call, lacks a check against the DNA. TRBV21-1 is labeled a pseudogene. This CDR3 has 14 amino acids. CDR3 loop: CASSKDAGSGEQYF. CDR3 bases: TGTGCCAGCAGCAAAGACGCGGGGTCCGGCGAGCAGTACTTC.

The V call is TRBV9, the J call TRBJ1-2; D not resolved. The CDR3 consists of 15 residues. V was shortened by 0 bases and J by 4 bases, with 13 bases between the two germline ends. Per germline, CDR1 SGDLS and CDR2 YYNGEE. The CDR3 region has the DNA TGTGCCAGCAGCGTAGATGGGCAAACCCTCTATGGCTACACCTTC. This translates into CASSVDGQTLYGYTF.

The CDR3 is CASTGLARNLNSNQPQHF. For the CDR3, the DNA is TGTGCCAGTACAGGTTTAGCACGAAACTTAAATAGCAATCAGCCCCAGCATTTT. V gene TRBV6-4 combines with J gene TRBJ1-5; tentative D call: TRBD1 (5 bases). The germline V gene encodes CDR1 MRHNA and CDR2 SNTAGT. V lost 9 bases, J lost 0 bases, and 24 bases lay in between. The CDR3 has 18 residues.